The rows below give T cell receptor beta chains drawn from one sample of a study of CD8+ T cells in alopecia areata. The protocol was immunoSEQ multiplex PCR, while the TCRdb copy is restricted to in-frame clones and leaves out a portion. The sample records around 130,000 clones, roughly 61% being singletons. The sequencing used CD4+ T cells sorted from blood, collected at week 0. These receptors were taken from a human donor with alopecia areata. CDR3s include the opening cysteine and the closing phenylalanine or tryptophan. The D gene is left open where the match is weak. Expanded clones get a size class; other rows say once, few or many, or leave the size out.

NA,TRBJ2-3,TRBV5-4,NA,TGTGCCAGCAGCTTTCCCCGGGGGACCAACACAGATACGCAGTATTTT,CASSFPRGTNTDTQYF
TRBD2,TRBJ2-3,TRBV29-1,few,TGCAGCGTTGTTTCAGCGCGGGGGGGCCTAGATACGCAGTATTTT,CSVVSARGGLDTQYF
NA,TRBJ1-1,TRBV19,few,TGTGCCAGTAGCCTCATGGGTTTCACTGAAGCTTTCTTT,CASSLMGFTEAFF
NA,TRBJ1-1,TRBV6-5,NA,TGTGCCAGCAGTTACTCGCCGGCCGCGGAGAACACTGAAGCTTTCTTT,CASSYSPAAENTEAFF
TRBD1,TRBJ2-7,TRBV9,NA,TGTGCCAGCAGTGAAATACAGGGGGCGGGCTACGAGCAGTACTTC,CASSEIQGAGYEQYF
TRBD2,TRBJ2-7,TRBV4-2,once,TGTGCCAGCAGCCTCACGACCGGGACTAGCTACGAGCAGTACTTC,CASSLTTGTSYEQYF
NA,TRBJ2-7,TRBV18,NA,TGTGCCAGCTCACCGGTGCCTTCGGGACGGAACTACGAGCAGTACTTC,CASSPVPSGRNYEQYF
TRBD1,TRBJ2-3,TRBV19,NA,TGTGCCAGTAGAACCTCCGGGACAGGGGTTGGAACAGATACGCAGTATTTT,CASRTSGTGVGTDTQYF
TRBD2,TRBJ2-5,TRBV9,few,TGTGCCAGCAGCAGTAGCGGGGGGTCCAGAGAGACCCAGTACTTC,CASSSSGGSRETQYF
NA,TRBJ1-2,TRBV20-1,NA,TGCAGTGCTAGATTTACAGTGGCAACCTTC,CSARFTVATF
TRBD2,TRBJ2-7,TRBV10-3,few,TGTGCCATCCGGTTAGCGGGGGGAGGCGAGCAGTACTTC,CAIRLAGGGEQYF
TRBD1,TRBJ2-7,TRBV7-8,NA,TGTGCCAGCAGCTTACACCAGACCGGGACAGGGACATACGAGCAGTACTTC,CASSLHQTGTGTYEQYF
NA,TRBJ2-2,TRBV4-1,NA,TGCGCCAGCAGCCAATCTCGTACGAACACCGGGGAGCTGTTTTTT,CASSQSRTNTGELFF
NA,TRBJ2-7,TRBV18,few,TGTGCCAGCTCACCCAAGACTACCTCCTACGAGCAGTACTTC,CASSPKTTSYEQYF
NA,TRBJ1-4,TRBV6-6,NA,TGTGCCAGCAGCCCGATCCTCTTGGAAAAACTGTTTTTT,CASSPILLEKLFF
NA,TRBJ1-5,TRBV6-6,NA,TGTGCCAGCAGTTACTCCGAAAGCAATCAGCCCCAGCATTTT,CASSYSESNQPQHF
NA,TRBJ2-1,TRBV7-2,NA,TGTGCCAGCAGCAGTAGATTTGCACTTAGCTCCTACAATGAGCAGTTCTTC,CASSSRFALSSYNEQFF
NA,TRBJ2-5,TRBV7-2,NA,TGTGCCAGCAGCACGGGCCTCAAAGAGACCCAGTACTTC,CASSTGLKETQYF
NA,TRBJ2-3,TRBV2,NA,TGTGCCAGCCGGCGTTCTGACCCACCCGGCACAGATACGCAGTATTTT,CASRRSDPPGTDTQYF
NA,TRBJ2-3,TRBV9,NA,TGTGCCAGCAGCGTAGTAGGAGGTGAAGATACGCAGTATTTT,CASSVVGGEDTQYF
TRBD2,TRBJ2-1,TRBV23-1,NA,TGCGCCAGCAGTCAAGGAAGCGGGGGGGCCCACAATGAGCAGTTCTTC,CASSQGSGGAHNEQFF
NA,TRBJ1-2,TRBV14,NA,TGTGCCAGCAGCCCTCGGTTAGCTAACTATGGCTACACCTTC,CASSPRLANYGYTF
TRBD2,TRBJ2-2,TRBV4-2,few,TGTGCCAGCAGCCAAGAGCGACTAGCGGGGGGTAACACCGGGGAGCTGTTTTTT,CASSQERLAGGNTGELFF
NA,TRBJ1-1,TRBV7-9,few,TGTGCCAGCAGCCCCCAGTGGGGTTGGGGGACTGAAGCTTTCTTT,CASSPQWGWGTEAFF
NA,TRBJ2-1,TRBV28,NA,TGTGCCAGCAGTCGAATCAGCGATGAGCAGTTCTTC,CASSRISDEQFF
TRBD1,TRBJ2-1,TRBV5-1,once,TGCGCCAGCAGCCCGGGACAGGGGGCATACAATGAGCAGTTCTTC,CASSPGQGAYNEQFF
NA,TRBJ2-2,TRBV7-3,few,TGTGCCAGCAGCCCCGGCAGGGGAACCACCGGGGAGCTGTTTTTT,CASSPGRGTTGELFF
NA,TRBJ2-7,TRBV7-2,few,TGTGCCAGCAGCTTAGGGTCCTACGAGCAGTACTTC,CASSLGSYEQYF
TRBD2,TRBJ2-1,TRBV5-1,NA,TGCGCCAGCAGCCATAGCGGGAGTGAGCAGTTCTTC,CASSHSGSEQFF
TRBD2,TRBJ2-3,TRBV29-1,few,TGCAGCGTTGTTTGGCTAGCGGGGGGGCCAACCGCTAGCACAGATACGCAGTATTTT,CSVVWLAGGPTASTDTQYF
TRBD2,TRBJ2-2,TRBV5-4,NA,TGTGCCAGCAGCTTGGGAGCGGGAGGGACCGGGGAGCTGTTTTTT,CASSLGAGGTGELFF
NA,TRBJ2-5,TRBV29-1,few,TGCAGCGTTGAAACCGGACCCCAAGAGACCCAGTACTTC,CSVETGPQETQYF
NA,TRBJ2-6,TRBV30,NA,TGTGCCTATCAGGCAGCCTCTGGGGCCAACGTCCTGACTTTC,CAYQAASGANVLTF
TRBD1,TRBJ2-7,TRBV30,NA,TGTGCCTGGAGTTTGGGACAGGGCTACGAGCAGTACTTC,CAWSLGQGYEQYF
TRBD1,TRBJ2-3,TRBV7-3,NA,TGTGCCAGCAGCAGGGGGCCCCCAGATACGCAGTATTTT,CASSRGPPDTQYF
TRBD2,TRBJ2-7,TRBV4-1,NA,TGCGCCAGCAGCCAAGATACGGGAGGGCCAGCCTACGAGCAGTACTTC,CASSQDTGGPAYEQYF
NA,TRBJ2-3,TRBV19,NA,TGTGCCGCTAAGGGGCGTACTAGCACAGATACGCAGTATTTT,CAAKGRTSTDTQYF
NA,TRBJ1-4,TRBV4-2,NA,TGTGCCAGCAGCCGCCAAGATCAAGTGTTCGAAAAACTGTTTTTT,CASSRQDQVFEKLFF
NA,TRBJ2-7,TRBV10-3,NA,TGTGCCATGAATAGCGTGAGCTCCTACGAGCAGTACTTC,CAMNSVSSYEQYF
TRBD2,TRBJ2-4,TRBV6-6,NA,TGTGCCAGCAGTCCAGGACTAGCGGGAGGGAAAAACATTCAGTACTTC,CASSPGLAGGKNIQYF
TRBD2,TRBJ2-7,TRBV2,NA,TGTGCCAGCAGTGAGAATAGTTGGGCGGGAGTTGAGTACGAGCAGTACTTC,CASSENSWAGVEYEQYF
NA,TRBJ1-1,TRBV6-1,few,TGTGCCAGCAGTCCGAACACTGAAGCTTTCTTT,CASSPNTEAFF
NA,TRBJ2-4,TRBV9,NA,TGTGCCAGCAGCGGGAGCGGCGTTGGGCACATTCAGTACTTC,CASSGSGVGHIQYF
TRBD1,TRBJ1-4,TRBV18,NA,TGTGCCAGCTCACGGGACAGAACTAATGAAAAACTGTTTTTT,CASSRDRTNEKLFF
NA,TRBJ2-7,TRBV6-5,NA,TGTGCCAGCAGGACCGGGACGGCTGACTCCTACGAGCAGTACTTC,CASRTGTADSYEQYF
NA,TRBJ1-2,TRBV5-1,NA,TGCGCCAGCGGAAGGGCAGACAACTATGGCTACACCTTC,CASGRADNYGYTF
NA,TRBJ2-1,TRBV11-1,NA,TGTGCCAGCAGCTTCCCGGGACGGCAATCCTACAATGAGCAGTTCTTC,CASSFPGRQSYNEQFF
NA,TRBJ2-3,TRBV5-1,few,TGCGCCAGCAGCACCCAACCGACAGATACGCAGTATTTT,CASSTQPTDTQYF
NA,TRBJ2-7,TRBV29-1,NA,TGCAGCGTTCATCAGGGGGGGAACGAGCAGTACTTC,CSVHQGGNEQYF
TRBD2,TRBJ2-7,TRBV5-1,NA,TGCGCCAGCGGAGCCGGGACTACCCTCTACGAGCAGTACTTC,CASGAGTTLYEQYF